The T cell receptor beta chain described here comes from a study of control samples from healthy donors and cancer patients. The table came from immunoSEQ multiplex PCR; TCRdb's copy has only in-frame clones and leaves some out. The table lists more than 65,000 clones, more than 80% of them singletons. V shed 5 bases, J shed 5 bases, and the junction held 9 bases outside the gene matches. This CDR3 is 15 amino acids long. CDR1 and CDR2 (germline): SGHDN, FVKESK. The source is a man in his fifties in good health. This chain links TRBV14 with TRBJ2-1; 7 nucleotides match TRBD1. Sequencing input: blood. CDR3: CASSSGTAFDNEQFF. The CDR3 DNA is TGTGCCAGCAGCTCCGGGACAGCTTTTGACAATGAGCAGTTCTTC.